Below are 32 T cell receptor beta chains sequenced from a single sample in a study of blood T cell repertoires in COVID-19. Sequencing used immunoSEQ multiplex PCR; TCRdb keeps in-frame clones, though not all of them. The table has about 300,000 clones, 89% seen once. Sequenced material: peripheral blood. All receptors derive from a woman between 25 and 40 years old with COVID-19, enrolled during active disease.

This clone was detected only once. V usage is TRBV6-5 and J usage is TRBJ2-1; 7 nucleotides match TRBD1. V dropped 8 bases and J dropped 9; count of bases not matched to a gene: 4. The length of the CDR3 is 11 residues. CDR1 and CDR2 from the germline V gene are MNHEY and SVGAGI. Here the CDR3 reads CASDRVGEQFF. The CDR3 region has the DNA TGTGCCAGCGACAGGGTTGGTGAGCAGTTCTTC.

This sequence joins TRBV3-1 (or the pseudogene TRBV3-2) and TRBJ1-2, with 10 bases that match TRBD1. Trimming at V came to 4 bases and at J to 7 bases, leaving 6 bases not matched to a gene. The CDR3 consists of 14 residues. Germline V lookup: CDR1 LGHDT, CDR2 YNNKEL (reference sequence). The CDR3 sequence: CASSPRQGAIGYTF. The CDR3 nucleotides read TGTGCCAGCAGCCCGAGACAGGGGGCGATTGGCTACACCTTC.

The J gene is TRBJ1-4, the V gene TRBV21-1; the table names TRBD1, a call not compared with the DNA. TRBV21-1 counts as a pseudogene. The CDR3 is 17 residues long. The CDR3, as DNA: TGTGCCAGCAGCAAAGGAAAGAAAGGGGGAAGGGGTGAAAAACTGTTTTTT. Translation: CASSKGKKGGRGEKLFF.

The chain links TRBV15 to TRBJ1-3; D uncertain. Trimming took 2 bases from V and 0 from J, leaving 26 bases between them. The germline gives CDR1 LNHNV, CDR2 YYDKDF (reference sequence). The CDR3 has 21 residues. The CDR3 here is CATSRPVFVTPKNSSGNTIYF. CDR3 coding DNA: TGTGCCACCAGCAGACCGGTTTTCGTGACACCAAAAAATAGCTCTGGAAACACCATATATTTT.

The chain has TRBV5-1 and TRBJ2-3; possibly TRBD1 for D (6 bases). This CDR3 is built from 16 residues. Deletions cut 1 base from V and 4 bases from J, with 16 bases between. In germline, CDR1 is SGHRS, CDR2 YFSETQ. The CDR3: CASSLKVGAGADTQYF. CDR3 in DNA: TGCGCCAGCAGCTTGAAGGTGGGGGCTGGGGCAGATACGCAGTATTTT.

The rearrangement joins TRBV9 to TRBJ1-1, with a weak D call TRBD1 (5 bases). Trimming stripped 4 bases from V and 1 base from J, with 8 bases between. Germline V CDR1 and CDR2: SGDLS, YYNGEE. This CDR3 is built from 13 residues. The CDR3 spells CASSQDRNTEAFF. The CDR3 coding sequence is TGTGCCAGCAGCCAAGACAGGAACACTGAAGCTTTCTTT.

The chain carries TRBV3-1 (or the pseudogene TRBV3-2) and TRBJ1-5, with D possibly being TRBD1 (5 bases). This CDR3 is built from 14 residues. V dropped 0 bases and J dropped 7 bases, with 10 bases sitting between them. Per germline, CDR1 LGHDT and CDR2 YNNKEL (reference sequence). The CDR3 spells CASSQDIQVQPQHF. DNA of the CDR3: TGTGCCAGCAGCCAAGATATACAGGTCCAGCCCCAGCATTTT.

V usage is TRBV6-5 and J usage is TRBJ2-3; a weak D match, TRBD2 (5 bases). CDR1 is MNHEY, CDR2 SVGAGI, per germline. The CDR3 is 14 residues long. The V and J ends lost 6 bases and 2 bases respectively, with 12 bases between them. This chain's CDR3 is CASSPGVATDTQYF. The CDR3 nucleotides are TGTGCCAGCAGCCCCGGGGTAGCCACAGATACGCAGTATTTT.

The rearrangement uses TRBV5-8 and TRBJ2-1; weak D call: TRBD1 (5 bases). The CDR3 is 15 residues long. V lost 1 base, J lost 8 bases, and 16 bases lay in between. In germline, CDR1 is SGHTS, CDR2 YDEGEE. The DNA for the CDR3 is TGTGCCAGCAGCTTGTTATCCTTAAAAGGGGATGAGCAGTTCTTC. This translates into CASSLLSLKGDEQFF.

V and J are TRBV16 and TRBJ2-1, with D perhaps matching TRBD2 (6 bases). V lost 4 bases and J 10 bases, leaving 20 bases between the germline ends. The CDR3 has 15 amino acids. Per germline, CDR1 KGHSY and CDR2 FQNENV. This CDR3 is CASSPQGTLPGEQFF. The CDR3 DNA sequence: TGTGCCAGCAGCCCCCAAGGGACTCTACCAGGGGAGCAGTTCTTC.

The V gene is TRBV5-4, the J gene TRBJ1-2, with D unresolved. The ends were cut back, 0 bases at V and 3 bases at J, with 12 bases in the middle. The CDR3 has 15 residues. In germline, CDR1 is SGHNT, CDR2 YYREEE (reference sequence). The CDR3 reads CASSLATDIHYGYTF. The CDR3 DNA follows: TGTGCCAGCAGCTTGGCCACAGACATCCACTATGGCTACACCTTC.

The V and J genes are TRBV11-2 and TRBJ2-1, with TRBD1 matching over 9 bases. This CDR3 has 18 residues. Germline loops: CDR1 SGHAT, CDR2 FQNNGV. V was pared by 2 bases and J by 4 bases, with 12 bases of the junction left unmatched. CDR3 DNA: TGTGCCAGCAGCTTATTCAATGAGGGGACAGGGAATTACAATGAGCAGTTCTTC. This translates into CASSLFNEGTGNYNEQFF.

The rearrangement uses TRBV2 and TRBJ2-1; 10 bases match TRBD2. J was trimmed by 7 bases and V by 6 bases; bases with no gene match: 9. The CDR3 is 15 residues long. CDR1 is SNHLY and CDR2 is FYNNEI in the germline V gene. The DNA for the CDR3 is TGTGCCAGCAGACTCGGGACTAGCGCCCGGAATGAGCAGTTCTTC. Amino acid sequence: CASRLGTSARNEQFF.

The CDR3 sequence is CASSTLWTGGVNGYTF. The CDR3 coding sequence is TGTGCCAGCAGCACCCTGTGGACAGGGGGTGTGAACGGCTACACCTTC. This rearrangement joins TRBV3-1 (or the pseudogene TRBV3-2) to TRBJ1-2; TRBD1 aligns across 10 bases. V lost 5 bases to trimming and J lost 8 bases; unmatched junction nucleotides: 14. This CDR3 has 16 amino acids. Germline V gives CDR1 LGHDT, CDR2 YNNKEL (reference sequence).

The chain is built from TRBV6-5 and TRBJ2-7, with 10 nucleotides matching TRBD1. This CDR3 comprises 15 residues. Germline CDR1 reads MNHEY; CDR2 reads SVGAGI. V shed 5 bases, J shed 2 bases, and the junction held 6 bases outside the gene matches. The CDR3 region is CASSLRGTGAYEQYV. The CDR3 region has the DNA TGTGCCAGCAGTCTTCGGGGGACAGGGGCCTACGAGCAGTACGTC.

The chain employs TRBV27 and TRBJ1-5, with D perhaps TRBD1 (6 bases). The CDR3 consists of 15 residues. V lost 5 bases to trimming and J lost 4 bases, with 15 bases between them. Germline V gives CDR1 MNHEY, CDR2 SMNVEV (reference sequence). The CDR3 DNA follows: TGTGCCAGCAGTCCGGGGGGCCGGGGGAATCAGCCCCAGCATTTT. It translates to CASSPGGRGNQPQHF.

V and J are TRBV5-6 and TRBJ2-1; TRBD2 matches 11 bases. J was trimmed by 15 bases and V by 4 bases; bases with no gene match: 9. This CDR3 is built from 13 residues. Germline V gives CDR1 SGHDT, CDR2 YYEEEE. In DNA, the CDR3 is TGTGCCAGCAGCATCCAAGCTAGCGGGGGGCTGTTCTTC. Translating gives CASSIQASGGLFF.

This clone has a handful of counts. This chain connects TRBV15 to TRBJ1-2; a possible D gene is TRBD1 (5 bases). V dropped 1 base and J dropped 1 base, with 10 bases sitting between them. Per germline, CDR1 LNHNV and CDR2 YYDKDF (reference sequence). The CDR3 covers 15 residues. In nucleotides, the CDR3 is TGTGCCACCAGCAGAGGTGGGGCCAGTAACTATGGCTACACCTTC. It codes for CATSRGGASNYGYTF.

V gene TRBV7-9 combines with J gene TRBJ2-5; 7 bases are shared with TRBD1. There are 14 residues in the CDR3. Germline-derived CDR1 and CDR2 are SEHNR and FQNEAQ (reference sequence). The V segment lost 5 bases and the J segment 4 bases; nucleotides outside the gene matches: 7. Here the CDR3 DNA reads TGTGCCAGCAGCCAGCGACAGGGCTCAGAGACCCAGTACTTC. Its protein is CASSQRQGSETQYF.

This clone was observed a single time. The CDR3 protein is CASSSRGTARYTF. The CDR3 region has the DNA TGTGCCAGCAGCTCTCGAGGGACAGCTCGCTACACCTTC. The J gene is TRBJ1-2, the V gene TRBV5-4; 7 bases match TRBD1. The germline CDR1 and CDR2 sequences are SGHNT and YYREEE (reference sequence). V lost 3 bases and J lost 9; bases outside the gene matches: 8. This CDR3 contains 13 residues.

The chain links TRBV6-5 to TRBJ2-2; possibly TRBD1 for D (5 bases). The CDR3 contains 14 residues. Trimming took 7 bases from V and 0 from J, leaving 9 bases between them. Per the germline V gene, CDR1 is MNHEY and CDR2 is SVGAGI. The CDR3 region is CASTRTTNTGELFF. The CDR3 DNA reads TGTGCCAGCACCCGGACAACGAACACCGGGGAGCTGTTTTTT.

This CDR3 reads CASSQDTVGSVRGYTF. CDR3 coding DNA: TGCGCCAGCAGCCAAGATACAGTAGGCTCGGTACGTGGCTACACCTTC. The chain has TRBV4-1 and TRBJ1-2; D is undetermined. CDR3 length equals 16 residues. V was clipped by 0 bases and J by 7 bases, with 18 bases between them. Looked up from germline, CDR1 is MGHRA and CDR2 is YSYEKL.

The rearrangement links TRBV19 to TRBJ1-3, with D unclear. V shed 6 bases and J shed 0 bases, with 9 bases lying between them. The V gene's germline CDR1 is LNHDA and CDR2 SQIVND (reference sequence). CDR3 length: 14 amino acids. The CDR3, as DNA: TGTGCCAGTAGCGACTTTAACTCTGGAAACACCATATATTTT. Translated: CASSDFNSGNTIYF.

This clone was counted a single time. V usage is TRBV2 and J usage is TRBJ2-2, with TRBD1 matching 9 bases. V lost 6 bases and J lost 4; bases outside the gene matches: 6. The CDR3 has 15 amino acids. In germline, CDR1 is SNHLY, CDR2 FYNNEI. The CDR3 region is CASRLQGAPTGELFF. CDR3 bases: TGTGCCAGCAGGTTACAGGGGGCGCCCACCGGGGAGCTGTTTTTT.

The chain combines TRBV27 with TRBJ2-2; 10 nucleotides align to TRBD2. The CDR3 loop spans 16 amino acids. Per germline, CDR1 MNHEY and CDR2 SMNVEV (reference sequence). With V trimmed by 6 bases and J by 2 bases, 6 bases remained unmatched. CDR3 sequence reads: CASSKGLAINTGELFF. CDR3 bases: TGTGCCAGCAGCAAGGGACTAGCGATTAACACCGGGGAGCTGTTTTTT.

The chain employs TRBV6-1 and TRBJ1-2; TRBD1 matches 7 bases. From germline, CDR1 is MNHNS and CDR2 SASEGT. Trimming removed 1 base from V and 8 bases from J; junction bases left unmatched: 4. The CDR3 has 13 amino acids. The CDR3 bases are TGTGCCAGCAGTGAAGGGACAGGCCAGGGCTACACCTTC. Translating it yields CASSEGTGQGYTF.

The J gene is TRBJ1-2, the V gene TRBV13; 12 positions agree with TRBD1. V lost 5 bases and J lost 8; bases outside the gene matches: 6. This CDR3 comprises 14 residues. Germline CDR1 is PRHDT and CDR2 is FYEKMQ (reference sequence). The CDR3 DNA follows: TGTGCCAGCAGCCTCCGGGACAGGGGGCAGGGCTACACCTTC. This sequence encodes CASSLRDRGQGYTF.

This chain joins TRBV4-1 and TRBJ2-3, with 8 bases that match TRBD2. CDR3 length equals 16 residues. The germline V gene has CDR1 MGHRA and CDR2 YSYEKL. V gave up 4 bases and J gave up 2 bases; unmatched junction bases: 8. Here the CDR3 reads CASSLSYGGDTDTQYF. The CDR3 bases are TGCGCCAGCAGCCTGAGCTACGGGGGGGACACAGATACGCAGTATTTT.

The chain uses TRBV18 and TRBJ2-5, with TRBD2 as a possible D gene (6 bases). Trimming stripped 8 bases from V and 5 bases from J, with 18 bases between. CDR3 length: 14 amino acids. Germline CDR1 is KGHSH and CDR2 is LQKENI. DNA for the CDR3: TGTGCCAGCGCATCGCCTACTAGCCGGGAGACCCAGTACTTC. Its translation is CASASPTSRETQYF.

V is TRBV4-1 and J is TRBJ1-5; weak D call: TRBD1 (6 bases). In germline, CDR1 is MGHRA, CDR2 YSYEKL. CDR3 length: 16 amino acids. V lost 2 bases and J 5 bases, leaving 16 bases between the germline ends. The CDR3 nucleotides read TGCGCCAGCAGCCAACCCCGTGGGGGCTTCCATCAGCCCCAGCATTTT. It translates to CASSQPRGGFHQPQHF.

The chain joins TRBV9 to TRBJ2-2; D uncertain. CDR3 size: 14 residues. Trimming removed 2 bases at V and 1 base at J, with 6 bases between. CDR1 is SGDLS, CDR2 YYNGEE, per germline. CDR3 amino acids: CASSVVGNTGELFF. DNA for the CDR3: TGTGCCAGCAGCGTGGTCGGGAACACCGGGGAGCTGTTTTTT.

The chain carries TRBV19 and TRBJ1-6; D might be TRBD1 (6 bases). The CDR3 contains 17 residues. Germline V gene sequence: CDR1 LNHDA, CDR2 SQIVND (reference sequence). V gave up 2 bases and J gave up 1 base, with 12 bases separating them. As DNA, the CDR3 is TGTGCCAGTAGTATACAGGGGTCGGGGTCCTATAATTCACCCCTCCACTTT. This codes for CASSIQGSGSYNSPLHF.